A single sample is the source of the 17 T cell receptor beta chains below, sequenced in a study of blood T cell repertoires in COVID-19. The method was immunoSEQ multiplex PCR; TCRdb's version includes in-frame clones alone and lacks a portion of them. This sample has around 170,000 clones, with more than 70% found just once. The material sequenced was peripheral blood. The receptors shown here come from a man in his fifties with active or convalescent COVID-19.

The V and J genes are TRBV24-1 and TRBJ2-7; D possibly corresponds to TRBD1 (6 bases). The CDR3 runs to 15 residues. V was cut by 3 bases and J by 5 bases, with 16 bases left in between. In germline, CDR1 is KGHDR, CDR2 SFDVKD. The CDR3 region has the DNA TGTGCCACCAGTGATGCTACAGGGTCCGGGGACGAGCAGTACTTC. Amino acids: CATSDATGSGDEQYF.

The V and J genes are TRBV7-6 and TRBJ2-2; possible D gene TRBD2, 5 bases. Germline lookup yields CDR1 SGHVS and CDR2 FNYEAQ. Between the trimmed V and J ends, which lost 4 bases and 9 bases, there was a span of 18 bases. The length of the CDR3 is 15 residues. In nucleotides, the CDR3 is TGTGCCAGCAGCTCAGGAGGACGGACGCAGAGGGAGCTGTTTTTT. This translates into CASSSGGRTQRELFF. Full variable domain (rest looked up from reference TRBV7-6 and TRBJ2-2): GAGVSQSPRYKVTKRGQDVALRCDPISGHVSLYWYRQALGQGPEFLTYFNYEAQQDKSGLPNDRFSAERPEGSISTLTIQRTEQRDSAMYRCASSSGGRTQRELFFGEGSRLTVL.

This sequence joins TRBV20-1 and TRBJ2-5; 7 positions agree with TRBD1. V was clipped by 6 bases and J by 5 bases; unmatched bases: 3. Germline CDR1 reads DFQATT; CDR2 reads SNEGSKA (reference sequence). This CDR3 region has 11 residues. Written as DNA, the CDR3 is TGCAGTGCGGGACAGCGGGAGACCCAGTACTTC. Amino acids: CSAGQRETQYF.

This clone was seen just once. The chain employs TRBV4-3 and TRBJ2-3, with 9 bases aligning to TRBD2. The CDR3 is 15 amino acids. From germline, CDR1 is LGHNA and CDR2 YSLEER. V dropped 4 bases and J dropped 6; count of bases not matched to a gene: 8. CDR3 residues: CASSLRLADLDTQYF. CDR3 DNA sequence: TGCGCCAGCAGCCTCAGACTAGCGGACTTGGATACGCAGTATTTT.

This clone was found a few times. The chain recombines TRBV4-3 with TRBJ1-4, with 8 bases aligning to TRBD1. CDR3 size: 19 residues. V shed 2 bases, J shed 8 bases, and the junction held 19 bases outside the gene matches. Germline V lookup: CDR1 LGHNA, CDR2 YSLEER. The CDR3 here is CASSQRPVRSRQGKEKLFF. The CDR3 nucleotides read TGCGCCAGCAGCCAACGCCCTGTGCGTTCGAGACAGGGGAAGGAAAAACTGTTTTTT.

This clone was picked up one time. V is TRBV2 and J is TRBJ1-1; 7 bases match TRBD1. Germline loops: CDR1 SNHLY, CDR2 FYNNEI. V lost 6 bases and J lost 0; bases outside the gene matches: 7. This CDR3 comprises 15 residues. The CDR3 loop reads CASSREQGMNTEAFF. CDR3 coding DNA: TGTGCCAGCAGCCGCGAACAGGGGATGAACACTGAAGCTTTCTTT.

The chain joins TRBV18 to TRBJ1-1; 7 bases agree with TRBD1. CDR1 and CDR2 (germline): KGHSH, LQKENI. This CDR3 is built from 15 residues. Unmatched junction bases numbered 6, after V lost 4 bases and J lost 1 base. CDR3 coding DNA: TGTGCCAGCTCACTCGAGCGACAGGGGAACACTGAAGCTTTCTTT. Encoded protein: CASSLERQGNTEAFF.

V gene TRBV19 combines with J gene TRBJ1-3; TRBD1 is a possible D gene (6 bases). The length of the CDR3 is 14 residues. Trimming stripped 3 bases from V and 3 bases from J, with 9 bases between. Germline CDR1 reads LNHDA; CDR2 reads SQIVND (reference sequence). The CDR3 region has the DNA TGTGCCAGTAGTATTGGACAGATTGGAAACACCATATATTTT. Amino acids: CASSIGQIGNTIYF.

This chain links TRBV9 with TRBJ2-1; 8 bases fit TRBD2. Germline-derived CDR1 and CDR2 are SGDLS and YYNGEE. J was trimmed by 8 bases and V by 3 bases; bases with no gene match: 10. The CDR3 loop spans 15 amino acids. CDR3 sequence reads: CASSAGSGSFYEQFF. DNA of the CDR3: TGTGCCAGCAGCGCGGGGAGCGGGAGTTTCTATGAGCAGTTCTTC.

This clone appeared a single time. The chain employs TRBV11-2 and TRBJ2-5, with 9 positions matching TRBD2. Germline-derived CDR1 and CDR2 are SGHAT and FQNNGV. This CDR3 has 17 residues. Unmatched junction bases numbered 7, after V lost 1 base and J lost 1 base. The CDR3 protein is CASSLGVGAGGQETQYF. Written as DNA, the CDR3 is TGTGCCAGCAGCTTAGGAGTCGGAGCGGGGGGCCAAGAGACCCAGTACTTC.

The chain has TRBV25-1 and TRBJ2-7, with unresolved D. Germline loops: CDR1 MGHDK, CDR2 SYGVNS. Trimming took 2 bases from V and 3 from J, leaving 11 bases between them. This CDR3 region has 14 residues. The CDR3 region has the DNA TGTGCCAGCAGTGAACTGAGCTACGGCTACGAGCAGTACTTC. Translation: CASSELSYGYEQYF.

V and J are TRBV21-1 and TRBJ2-3; the D call in the table, TRBD2, was not verified against the DNA. TRBV21-1 constitutes a pseudogene. CDR3 length equals 16 residues. The CDR3 nucleotides are TGTGCCAGCAGCATCCCCGGGACTAGAGGCACAGATACGCAGTATTTT. It translates to CASSIPGTRGTDTQYF.

The chain combines TRBV6-5 with TRBJ2-7, with D possibly matching TRBD2 (5 bases). Looked up from germline, CDR1 is MNHEY and CDR2 is SVGAGI. The length of the CDR3 is 14 residues. Between the trimmed V and J ends, which lost 4 bases and 6 bases, there was a span of 16 bases. CDR3 sequence reads: CASSSSFTRAEQYF. CDR3 DNA: TGTGCCAGCAGTTCTTCCTTCACTAGGGCCGAGCAGTACTTC.

The J gene is TRBJ1-4, the V gene TRBV5-1; 7 bases align to TRBD1. The J segment lost 4 bases and the V segment lost 4 bases, leaving 4 bases of the junction unmatched. The CDR3 contains 14 residues. Germline V gives CDR1 SGHRS, CDR2 YFSETQ. CDR3 amino acids: CASSVTGDNEKLFF. CDR3 bases: TGCGCCAGCAGCGTAACAGGGGATAATGAAAAACTGTTTTTT.

The V and J genes are TRBV27 and TRBJ1-5; D may be TRBD1 (5 bases). Germline CDR1 MNHEY, CDR2 SMNVEV (reference sequence). Trimming pared 2 bases from V and 9 bases from J, leaving 20 bases between. This CDR3 has 16 residues. The CDR3 loop reads CASSLGGFRGRWPQHF. CDR3 DNA sequence: TGTGCCAGCAGTTTAGGTGGGTTTAGGGGAAGGTGGCCCCAGCATTTT.

This clone has just a few counts. At the DNA level, this CDR3 is encoded by other sequences in the same sample as well. The chain employs TRBV9 and TRBJ2-5; 8 nucleotides line up with TRBD2. The J segment lost 2 bases and the V segment lost 1 base, leaving 1 base of the junction unmatched. The CDR3 runs 14 residues. CDR1 SGDLS and CDR2 YYNGEE come from the germline V gene. The CDR3 DNA reads as TGTGCCAGCAGCGTATCTAGCGGGCAAGAGACCCAGTACTTC. It specifies CASSVSSGQETQYF. The whole variable domain, filled in from reference TRBV9 and TRBJ2-5, reads DSGVTQTPKHLITATGQRVTLRCSPRSGDLSVYWYQQSLDQGLQFLIQYYNGEERAKGNILERFSAQQFPDLHSELNLSSLELGDSALYFCASSVSSGQETQYFGPGTRLLVL.

DNA for the CDR3: TGTGCCAGCAGACCTACAGGGGGCAGTAATTCACCCCTCCACTTT. Its translation is CASRPTGGSNSPLHF. This chain connects TRBV14 to TRBJ1-6; 9 nucleotides line up with TRBD1. The V gene's germline CDR1 is SGHDN and CDR2 FVKESK. This CDR3 spans 15 amino acids. After removal of 6 bases from V and 6 bases from J, the junction contained 6 bases not matched to a gene.